This TCR beta chain originates from a study of cytomegalovirus exposure and HLA in healthy donors. Study context: The platform used for the approximately 120 validation repertoires matched that of the 650 to 750 first-cohort repertoires, a later analysis reported.

General study results and limits: Reportedly, cytomegalovirus status was diagnosed with high sensitivity and specificity. The study flagged roughly 160 TCR beta chains as cytomegalovirus-associated.

CDR1 is MNHNY, CDR2 SVGAGI, per germline (reference sequence). The CDR3 loop spans 13 amino acids. V shed 4 bases, J shed 7 bases, and the junction held 2 bases outside the gene matches. A note on this clone: The antigen remains undetermined.

The repertoire was sequenced with immunoSEQ multiplex PCR; TCRdb's copy has only in-frame clones and lacks some. The table includes more than 250,000 clones, about nine tenths detected once. The chain links TRBV6-6 to TRBJ2-1; 9 nucleotides agree with TRBD2. The sequenced sample consisted of PBMCs. The sequence came from a woman in her 30s in good health and CMV-seronegative. In DNA form, the CDR3 reads TGTGCCAGCAGTTTGGCGGGAGGGAATGAGCAGTTCTTC. Translated: CASSLAGGNEQFF.